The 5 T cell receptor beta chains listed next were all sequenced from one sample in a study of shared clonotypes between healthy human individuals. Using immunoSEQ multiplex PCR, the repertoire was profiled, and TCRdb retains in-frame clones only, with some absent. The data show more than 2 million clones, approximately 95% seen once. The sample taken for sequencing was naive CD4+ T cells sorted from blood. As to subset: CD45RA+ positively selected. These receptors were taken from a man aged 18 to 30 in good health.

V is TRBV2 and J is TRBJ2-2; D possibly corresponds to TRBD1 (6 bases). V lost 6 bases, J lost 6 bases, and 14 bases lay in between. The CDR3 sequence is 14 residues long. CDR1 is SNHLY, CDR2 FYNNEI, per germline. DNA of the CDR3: TGTGCCAGCAGCGAAAACGCAGGGGCCGGGGAGCTGTTTTTT. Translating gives CASSENAGAGELFF.

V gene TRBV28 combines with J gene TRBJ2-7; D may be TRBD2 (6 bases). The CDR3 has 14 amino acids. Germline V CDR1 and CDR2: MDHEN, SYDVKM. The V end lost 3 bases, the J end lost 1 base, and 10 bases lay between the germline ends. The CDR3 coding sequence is TGTGCCAGCAGTTTGCAGCGGGTTTCCTACGAGCAGTACTTC. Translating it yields CASSLQRVSYEQYF.

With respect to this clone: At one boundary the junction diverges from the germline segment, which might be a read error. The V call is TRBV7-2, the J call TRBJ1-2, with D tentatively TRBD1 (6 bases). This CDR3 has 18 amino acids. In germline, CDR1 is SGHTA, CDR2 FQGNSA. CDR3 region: CASSLVALAQGTNYGYTF. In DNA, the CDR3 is TGTGCCAGCAGTTTAGTTGCGCTTGCTCAGGGGACTAACTATGGCTACACCTTC.

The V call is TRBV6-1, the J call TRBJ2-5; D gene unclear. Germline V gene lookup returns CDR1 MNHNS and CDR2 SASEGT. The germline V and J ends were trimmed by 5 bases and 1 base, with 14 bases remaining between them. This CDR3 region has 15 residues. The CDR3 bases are TGTGCCAGCAGTCCCGGGCCCTGGGGCCAAGAGACCCAGTACTTC. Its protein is CASSPGPWGQETQYF.

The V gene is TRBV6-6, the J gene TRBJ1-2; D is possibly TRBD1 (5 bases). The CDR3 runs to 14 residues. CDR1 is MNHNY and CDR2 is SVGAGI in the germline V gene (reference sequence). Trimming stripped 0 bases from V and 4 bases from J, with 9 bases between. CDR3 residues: CASSYSQGSYGYTF. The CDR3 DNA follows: TGTGCCAGCAGTTACTCTCAGGGCAGCTATGGCTACACCTTC.